The T cell receptor beta chain described here comes from a study of human T cells and chemical hapten exposure. This clonotype was detected a few times. The CDR3 sequence is 15 residues long. The germline V gene encodes CDR1 SQVTM and CDR2 ANQGSEA. V was pared by 1 base and J by 3 bases, with 6 bases of the junction left unmatched. Time point noted: pre-sensitization, week 0. Treatment denoted: therapeutic diphenylcyclopropenone sensitization with weekly scalp DPC. From the RACE reads, TCRdb called clonotypes with MiXCR, one entry per CDR3 protein. Of some 70,000 distinct CDR3 sequences in the sample, roughly 9.8% were seen once.

The clonotype originates from a woman aged 50 to 65 with alopecia areata. Some clones in this sample may be carry-over from other donors' samples. The sample consisted of whole blood, taken in connection with sensitization to the hapten diphenylcyclopropenone (DPC). V is TRBV29-1 and J is TRBJ2-3, with 8 positions matching TRBD1. The CDR3 loop reads CSVEGAGGSTDTQYF. For the CDR3, the DNA is TGCAGCGTTGAAGGCGCAGGGGGCTCGACAGATACGCAGTATTTT.